The 23 T cell receptor beta chains reported below all come from one sample, sequenced in a study of blood T cell repertoires in COVID-19. Assay: immunoSEQ multiplex PCR; the TCRdb copy retains only in-frame clones and omits some. The table has 200,000 or so clones, roughly 82% seen once. The sequenced material came from peripheral blood. The receptors were sampled from a woman in her twenties or thirties with acute or convalescent COVID-19.

This clone was picked up a small number of times. The chain combines TRBV27 with TRBJ2-2; D is perhaps TRBD2 (6 bases). CDR3 length: 15 amino acids. Trimming shortened V by 1 base and J by 4 bases, and 10 bases separated the two germline ends. Germline lookup yields CDR1 MNHEY and CDR2 SMNVEV (reference sequence). As DNA, the CDR3 is TGTGCCAGCAGTTTATGGCCCGGGGGCACCGGGGAGCTGTTTTTT. Encoded protein: CASSLWPGGTGELFF.

The rearrangement uses TRBV12-3 or TRBV12-4 and TRBJ2-3, with D perhaps TRBD1 (6 bases). Trimming cost V 2 bases and J 6 bases, with 9 bases left between them. This CDR3 has 13 residues. CDR3 in DNA: TGTGCCAGCAGTTTAAACAGGGTCGATACGCAGTATTTT. Protein product: CASSLNRVDTQYF.

The V call is TRBV7-2, the J call TRBJ1-6; TRBD1 is a possible D gene (6 bases). Germline CDR1 reads SGHTA; CDR2 reads FQGNSA. V was clipped by 3 bases and J by 9 bases, with 18 bases between them. The CDR3 is 16 amino acids. CDR3 sequence (DNA): TGTGCCAGCAGCTTCGTTCCGAGGGGGAGAAGTTCACCCCTCCACTTT. This sequence encodes CASSFVPRGRSSPLHF.

The gene calls are TRBV28 and TRBJ1-6, with 8 bases fitting TRBD1. CDR1 and CDR2 (germline): MDHEN, SYDVKM. V lost 7 bases and J lost 6; bases outside the gene matches: 14. This CDR3 region has 17 residues. CDR3 sequence reads: CASINLRGRKINSPLHF. DNA for the CDR3: TGTGCCAGCATAAATCTCAGGGGGCGCAAAATTAATTCACCCCTCCACTTT. Combining the CDR3 with reference TRBV28 and TRBJ1-6 gives the whole variable domain DVKVTQSSRYLVKRTGEKVFLECVQDMDHENMFWYRQDPGLGLRLIYFSYDVKMKEKGDIPEGYSVSREKKERFSLILESASTNQTSMYLCASINLRGRKINSPLHFGNGTRLTVT.

The rearrangement links TRBV9 to TRBJ2-5, with D maybe TRBD1 (5 bases). CDR1 and CDR2 (germline): SGDLS, YYNGEE. The CDR3 is 14 amino acids. V was trimmed by 1 base and J by 5 bases, leaving 12 bases between them. The CDR3: CASSVLQGGETQYF. Here the CDR3 DNA reads TGTGCCAGCAGCGTATTGCAGGGTGGGGAGACCCAGTACTTC.

This sequence joins TRBV28 and TRBJ1-2, with a possible D match to TRBD1 (5 bases). Trimming took 4 bases from V and 5 from J, leaving 20 bases between them. Germline loops: CDR1 MDHEN, CDR2 SYDVKM. This CDR3 comprises 16 residues. The CDR3 DNA reads as TGTGCCAGCAGTTCGCCCGGTAGGATAGGGACTTATGGCTACACCTTC. This encodes CASSSPGRIGTYGYTF.

The chain links TRBV7-2 to TRBJ2-7, with 7 bases that match TRBD2. The CDR3 has 15 residues. Trimming removed 6 bases from V and 2 bases from J; junction bases left unmatched: 10. In germline, CDR1 is SGHTA, CDR2 FQGNSA. This CDR3 is CASRGGSGVTYEQYF. In DNA form, the CDR3 reads TGTGCCAGCAGGGGGGGAAGCGGGGTTACCTACGAGCAGTACTTC.

This chain joins TRBV7-9 and TRBJ1-4, with a weak D call TRBD1 (6 bases). Trimming left V 5 bases short and J 4 bases short, with 11 bases between. The CDR3 covers 14 residues. Germline assignment: CDR1 SEHNR and CDR2 FQNEAQ (reference sequence). The CDR3 sequence is CASSVTGFNEKLFF. CDR3 DNA sequence: TGTGCCAGCAGCGTCACAGGGTTTAATGAAAAACTGTTTTTT.

This clone was counted a few times. The chain combines TRBV30 with TRBJ1-5; 8 bases map to TRBD1. This CDR3 has 15 residues. V lost 4 bases and J lost 0; bases outside the gene matches: 5. CDR1 is GTSNPN, CDR2 SVGIG, per germline (reference sequence). The CDR3 is CAWNRGQVSNQPQHF. In DNA, the CDR3 is TGTGCCTGGAACCGGGGACAGGTTAGCAATCAGCCCCAGCATTTT.

The rearrangement links TRBV28 to TRBJ1-1; TRBD1 is a possible D gene (6 bases). This CDR3 is built from 15 residues. The V and J ends lost 5 bases and 0 bases respectively, with 13 bases between them. From germline, CDR1 is MDHEN and CDR2 SYDVKM. The CDR3 sequence: CASSHGGGLNTEAFF. DNA for the CDR3: TGTGCCAGCAGTCACGGGGGGGGGCTGAACACTGAAGCTTTCTTT. The full variable domain, with the rest looked up from reference TRBV28 and TRBJ1-1, is DVKVTQSSRYLVKRTGEKVFLECVQDMDHENMFWYRQDPGLGLRLIYFSYDVKMKEKGDIPEGYSVSREKKERFSLILESASTNQTSMYLCASSHGGGLNTEAFFGQGTRLTVV.

This chain joins TRBV29-1 and TRBJ1-1, with D tentatively TRBD1 (6 bases). CDR3 length equals 12 residues. The V end was cut by 6 bases, the J end by 8 bases, with 16 bases between. Germline V CDR1 and CDR2: SQVTM, ANQGSEA. The CDR3 DNA is TGCAGCGTCCTAGGGGGGGGAGACGAAGCTTTCTTT. Translated: CSVLGGGDEAFF.

The V gene is TRBV7-2, the J gene TRBJ2-1; D remains ambiguous. Germline CDR1 reads SGHTA; CDR2 reads FQGNSA. The length of the CDR3 is 14 residues. Trimming shortened V by 4 bases and J by 5 bases, and 12 bases separated the two germline ends. The CDR3 spells CASSSRVGHNEQFF. The CDR3, as DNA: TGTGCCAGCAGCTCCCGGGTAGGTCACAATGAGCAGTTCTTC.

The sample holds one count of this clone. The rearrangement uses TRBV5-1 and TRBJ2-1; D uncertain. From germline, CDR1 is SGHRS and CDR2 YFSETQ. There are 14 residues in the CDR3. Trimming removed 0 bases at V and 5 bases at J, with 9 bases between. The CDR3 sequence is CASSLGLRDNEQFF. CDR3 nucleotides: TGCGCCAGCAGCTTGGGTCTCCGGGACAATGAGCAGTTCTTC.

The rearrangement links TRBV9 to TRBJ2-7; tentative D call: TRBD1 (6 bases). Per germline, CDR1 SGDLS and CDR2 YYNGEE. V was shortened by 0 bases and J by 5 bases, with 12 bases between the two germline ends. The CDR3 covers 14 residues. The CDR3 here is CASSVGNRAHEQYF. CDR3 sequence (DNA): TGTGCCAGCAGCGTAGGTAACAGGGCCCACGAGCAGTACTTC. Combining the CDR3 with reference TRBV9 and TRBJ2-7 gives the whole variable domain DSGVTQTPKHLITATGQRVTLRCSPRSGDLSVYWYQQSLDQGLQFLIQYYNGEERAKGNILERFSAQQFPDLHSELNLSSLELGDSALYFCASSVGNRAHEQYFGPGTRLTVT.

The chain employs TRBV7-3 and TRBJ2-2; 7 bases are shared with TRBD2. With V trimmed by 4 bases and J by 3 bases, 11 bases remained unmatched. This CDR3 is built from 17 residues. In germline, CDR1 is SGHTA, CDR2 FQGTGA. CDR3 DNA: TGTGCCAGCAGCTCCTCGGGGGAGGGTCATCACACCGGGGAGCTGTTTTTT. This gives the protein CASSSSGEGHHTGELFF.

This clone was observed once. CDR3 amino acids: CASSRRVPRDSVGKNIQYF. In DNA, the CDR3 is TGTGCCAGCAGCCGCAGAGTACCGAGAGACTCGGTAGGCAAAAACATTCAGTACTTC. The chain uses TRBV3-1 (or the pseudogene TRBV3-2) and TRBJ2-4; D is unresolved. The CDR3 runs to 19 residues. Trimming stripped 4 bases from V and 3 bases from J, with 25 bases between. Germline-derived CDR1 and CDR2 are LGHDT and YNNKEL (reference sequence).

This chain joins TRBV6-2 or TRBV6-3 and TRBJ1-6, with TRBD1 matching 8 bases. Germline values: CDR1 MNHEY, CDR2 SVGEGT. The CDR3 has 11 amino acids. Unmatched junction bases numbered 4, after V lost 5 bases and J lost 16 bases. The CDR3 DNA follows: TGTGCCAGCAGTGACGGACAGGGTCTCCACTTT. It yields the protein CASSDGQGLHF.

The rearrangement joins TRBV25-1 to TRBJ2-2, with 11 bases matching TRBD1. This CDR3 comprises 16 residues. V was clipped by 6 bases and J by 7 bases; unmatched bases: 10. Germline V lookup: CDR1 MGHDK, CDR2 SYGVNS. The CDR3 protein is CASRDPGQGGVGELFF. In DNA, the CDR3 is TGTGCCAGCAGGGATCCGGGACAGGGGGGTGTCGGGGAGCTGTTTTTT.

CDR3 residues: CSGTGEGAGNTIYF. The CDR3 DNA is TGCAGCGGGACGGGGGAAGGAGCTGGAAACACCATATATTTT. V and J are TRBV29-1 and TRBJ1-3; TRBD1 is a possible D gene (5 bases). The germline gives CDR1 SQVTM, CDR2 ANQGSEA. V was clipped by 7 bases and J by 2 bases, with 15 bases between them. The CDR3 consists of 14 residues.

The genes are TRBV6-5 and TRBJ1-2; no firm D call. V lost 0 bases, J lost 8 bases, and 10 bases lay in between. CDR3 size: 13 residues. Germline CDR1 MNHEY, CDR2 SVGAGI. CDR3 nucleotides: TGTGCCAGCAGTTACTCGATTGCAGGAGGCTACACCTTC. The encoded protein is CASSYSIAGGYTF.

The chain recombines TRBV28 with TRBJ2-7, with 15 bases lining up with TRBD2. Germline CDR1 and CDR2: MDHEN and SYDVKM. V shed 6 bases, J shed 4 bases, and the junction held 4 bases outside the gene matches. This CDR3 comprises 15 residues. The chain's CDR3 is CASRRTSGRAYEQYF. The CDR3 nucleotides are TGTGCCAGCAGGCGGACTAGCGGGAGGGCGTACGAGCAGTACTTC.

This clone was seen a few times. The chain has TRBV5-4 and TRBJ1-1; D is perhaps TRBD1 (5 bases). CDR3 size: 14 residues. Trimming cost V 2 bases and J 3 bases, with 11 bases left between them. Per the germline V gene, CDR1 is SGHNT and CDR2 is YYREEE (reference sequence). The CDR3 spells CASSFGGAHTEAFF. DNA of the CDR3: TGTGCCAGCAGCTTTGGAGGGGCCCACACTGAAGCTTTCTTT.

V is TRBV28 and J is TRBJ1-5, with 10 bases matching TRBD1. This CDR3 has 13 amino acids. The germline CDR1 and CDR2 sequences are MDHEN and SYDVKM. J was trimmed by 9 bases and V by 3 bases; bases with no gene match: 2. For the CDR3, the DNA is TGTGCCAGCAGTTTTCGGACAGGGGGGCCCCAGCATTTT. Amino acid sequence: CASSFRTGGPQHF.